This T cell receptor (beta chain) derives from a study of T cells in Graves' hyperthyroidism and ophthalmopathy. Amplification targeted TCR beta CDR3 regions from RNA transcripts. The study used the HTBI primer set for a first-round RT-PCR of the TCR CDR3. TCRdb processed the multiplex PCR reads anew with MiXCR; each CDR3 protein has one entry. The sample contains almost 250,000 distinct CDR3 sequences, more than 20% of which appear only once. Broader study findings: Blood held most thyroid clonotypes expanded above 0.001 frequency.

The V gene end was trimmed by 6 bases and the J gene end by 2 bases; junction bases not matched to a gene: 5. Germline assignment: CDR1 MNHNS and CDR2 SASEGT. The CDR3 totals 14 residues. The PBMCs were taken from more than 8 ml of fresh peripheral blood. This clonotype was seen more than once but under ten times. The antigen is undetermined. The chain joins TRBV6-1 to TRBJ2-7, with TRBD2 identical over 9 bases. Sequenced: blood. This TCR was recovered from a woman aged 40-49 years with Graves' ophthalmopathy. This CDR3 is CASSRGLAPYEQYF. The CDR3 DNA is TGTGCCAGCAGCCGGGGACTAGCTCCCTACGAGCAGTACTTC.